This TCR beta chain was sequenced in a study of blood T cell repertoires in COVID-19. Turning to the study itself: COVID-19 samples collected from the United States, Italy and Spain covered acute and convalescent phases. T cells, B-cell-depleted T cells, or PBMCs supplied cDNA or gDNA.

As originally analysed: Cell counts per sample came from amplifying reference gene primers. Sequenced by immunoSEQ multiplex PCR; TCRdb stores in-frame clones only, minus some. The V and J calls and clone size are taken from that table; D and trimming were inferred from the DNA. Here the sample spans about 80,000 clones, roughly 82% being singletons. CDR1 is LGHDT, CDR2 YNNKEL, per germline (reference sequence). V was clipped by 2 bases and J by 6 bases, with 13 bases between them. The CDR3 sequence is 15 residues long. The chain employs TRBV3-1 (or the pseudogene TRBV3-2) and TRBJ2-2, with D maybe TRBD1 (5 bases). The TCR originated in a human donor in a cohort sampled during active COVID-19. The sequenced sample consisted of peripheral blood. CDR3 sequence (DNA): TGTGCCAGCAGCCAAACCTCAGGGTACTCCGGGGAGCTGTTTTTT. It encodes CASSQTSGYSGELFF.